This TCR beta chain comes out of a study of T cell repertoires in cytomegalovirus infection (dated by TCRdb to the late 2010s). At the level of the whole study: Recently identified HLA-C-restricted CMV epitopes, whose presentation resists viral immunomodulation, were targeted by peptide stimulations together with well-studied HLA-B-restricted epitopes. Donor HLA type was relevant to the analysis, because carriage of CMV infection together with the matching HLA type was indicated by public TCR beta signatures. Beyond this particular receptor, the publication reports: The ex vivo response was dominated by HLA-C-restricted CMV-specific TCR beta clonotypes, which also provided the single most frequent clonotype in two of eight donors. Cumulative frequency of public TCR beta family members discriminated carriers of CMV infection plus the relevant HLA type in this cohort and an independent approximately 350-donor cohort.

Sequencing relied on an Illumina HiSeq 1500. TCRdb reprocessed the public reads (quality trimming at Q25 with fastp, clone calling with MiXCR) and kept in-frame beta chains. Every entry covers one CDR3 protein and lists the most common genes and DNA from its rows. The sample yields approximately 590,000 distinct CDR3 sequences; 40% were counted once. The ten largest clones capture 40% to 60% of the sample. Remarks on this clonotype: There is no known antigen for this receptor. Base qualities are missing; no much larger clone stands one base away.

The CDR3 numbers 14 residues from cysteine through phenylalanine. CDR3 DNA is the only sequence kept; it has 42 bases, read in frame from the first base. Ends trimmed: V by 2 bases, J by 6 bases; bases unmatched to a gene: 2. CDR1 and CDR2 are read off the germline V gene as MNHEY and SVGEGT. The treatment or condition label, as the study defines it: in vitro stimulation with specific CMV peptide epitopes to enrich CMV-specific T cells. The chain was built from TRBV6-2 or TRBV6-3 and TRBJ2-1; 9 nucleotides in the junction match TRBD2. The clonotype comes from a human donor in good health (CMV status not recorded). Some clones in this sample may be carry-over from other donors' samples. The sample in question was cultured PBMCs, obtained from culture after CMV antigen stimulation. The DNA is as follows: TGTGCCAGCAGTTACGGCGGGAGGGGCAATGAGCAGTTCTTC. Its protein is CASSYGGRGNEQFF.